This passage covers 6 T cell receptor beta chains from one sample sequenced in a study of blood T cells in healthy people across ages. With a J-beta primer mix and a sample-barcoded 5' primer, a second PCR ran about 7 to 12 cycles. A single record per CDR3 protein comes from TCRdb applying MiXCR to the 5' RACE reads. Here the sample spans hundreds of thousands of distinct CDR3 sequences, approximately 60% being singletons. Material for sequencing was blood. The receptors derive from a middle-aged man in good health.

V and J are TRBV28 and TRBJ1-2; TRBD1 matches 9 bases. J gave up 7 bases and V 3 bases, and 3 bases lay outside the gene matches. The CDR3 contains 13 residues. The germline gives CDR1 MDHEN, CDR2 SYDVKM. CDR3 nucleotides: TGTGCCAGCAGTTTTCCGGACAGGGGTGGCTACACCTTC. Its translation is CASSFPDRGGYTF.

The rearrangement joins TRBV5-5 to TRBJ1-2, with D hard to call. This CDR3 spans 17 amino acids. With 5 bases removed from V and 2 bases from J, the gap between germline ends came to 22 bases. Germline lookup yields CDR1 SGHKS and CDR2 YYEKEE (reference sequence). CDR3 sequence reads: CASRGASTAVKNYGYTF. CDR3 nucleotide sequence: TGTGCCAGCAGAGGAGCAAGTACCGCCGTCAAAAACTATGGCTACACCTTC.

This clonotype showed up just a few times. J is TRBJ1-1 and V is TRBV5-6, with 10 bases fitting TRBD1. There are 17 residues in the CDR3. The germline V gene encodes CDR1 SGHDT and CDR2 YYEEEE. V lost 4 bases and J lost 0; bases outside the gene matches: 9. Here the CDR3 DNA reads TGTGCCAGCAGCCTTCGGGACAGGGGAGATTTGAACACTGAAGCTTTCTTT. It is translated as CASSLRDRGDLNTEAFF.

This chain joins TRBV2 and TRBJ1-6; TRBD1 matches 11 bases. Germline V gene sequence: CDR1 SNHLY, CDR2 FYNNEI. The CDR3 sequence is 15 residues long. With 5 bases clipped from V and 7 bases from J, the junction kept 4 bases outside the gene matches. CDR3 DNA sequence: TGTGCCAGCAGTCCCCGGGACAGGGGGAATTCACCCCTCCACTTT. As protein: CASSPRDRGNSPLHF.

This chain joins TRBV28 and TRBJ2-3; D is ambiguous. Per germline, CDR1 MDHEN and CDR2 SYDVKM. The V and J ends lost 2 bases and 0 bases respectively, with 12 bases between them. This CDR3 region has 16 residues. The CDR3 spells CASSLGRQSSTDTQYF. The CDR3 DNA reads as TGTGCCAGCAGTTTAGGGCGGCAATCTAGCACAGATACGCAGTATTTT.

The chain is built from TRBV10-3 and TRBJ2-5; D is unresolved. The V end lost 3 bases, the J end lost 6 bases, and 14 bases lay between the germline ends. The CDR3 runs to 14 residues. Per the germline V gene, CDR1 is ENHRY and CDR2 is SYGVKD. The CDR3: CAISDVGLLKTQYF. The CDR3 DNA is TGTGCCATCAGTGATGTAGGGTTGTTGAAGACCCAGTACTTC.